This T cell receptor (beta chain) is from a study of cytomegalovirus exposure and HLA in healthy donors (TCRdb year 2017). Some background on the complete study: In an earlier analysis of 450 to 750 of the donors, 250 to 350 Gb of sequence data and some 120 million unique TCR beta sequences from some 170 million T cells were reported. An early release that covered around 590 HLA-typed donors contained around 300 gigabases of sequencing data and 75 million to 100 million unique TCR sequences. Of the approximately 400 genotyped donors, over 70% fell in the genetic ancestry cluster associated with self-reported Caucasian donors. The aim of the study was to test whether cataloging public T cell receptors could identify signatures of past pathogen exposure. The T cell repertoires of 670 or so subjects were profiled by immunosequencing and related to cytomegalovirus serostatus. A separate validation cohort of about 110 different subjects was used in addition to the 666-subject first cohort. To predict cytomegalovirus infection status, the study combined high-throughput TCR immunosequencing, statistical association of individual TCRs with disease status, and machine learning. To study patterns of TCR occurrence, a later analysis re-analyzed previously published TCR beta repertoires from 650 to 750 donors and added high-resolution HLA genotyping. In the later analysis, no new phenotypic data were used to find candidate immune exposures; instead, reliance was placed on TCR beta sequences and their occurrence across donors. An earlier analysis of about 600 of the donors used high-throughput TCR beta sequencing to judge whether each TCR beta V gene segment behaved as functional or pseudogenic. Donor age, sex, ethnicity and CMV serostatus were compiled alongside the repertoire data. A later genetic analysis used genome-wide SNP genotypes for about three fifths of the 666 donors, treating that subset as a discovery cohort. Every discovery cohort repertoire had been produced on one sequencing platform. HLA typing covered class I and class II loci at four-digit resolution. The number of donors typed differed by locus, with about 629-640 for A, B, C, DRB1 and DQB1, around 520 for DQA1, about 610 for DPA1, and roughly 450 for DPB1. Four to six DR-DQ haplotypes were handled as single units for association and clustering, since linkage in the cohort was strong. Across about 380 genotyped donors of the cohort, an average of roughly 250,000 unique TCR beta nucleotide sequences per donor were sequenced, and 15% to 20% of those sequences were non-productive.

The library was made by the immunoSEQ multiplex PCR assay. A mixture of 60 forward primers for TCR Vbeta segments and 13 reverse primers for TCR Jbeta segments was used in the multiplex PCR. A multiplex PCR assay on genomic DNA amplified the CDR3 region of rearranged TCR beta genes. Amplified TCR beta libraries were sequenced as 87-base-pair reads on the Illumina HiSeq System. As for how the authors treated the data: In a later analysis, tens of millions of unique TCR beta chains were counted across the 650 to 700 repertoires, and around 10 million of these chains were shared by at least two donors. To remove PCR and sequencing errors, raw reads were error-corrected and collapsed into unique sequences using a nearest-neighbor algorithm that merged closely related sequences. To assign V, D and J gene segments, CDR3 sequences were aligned to IMGT reference sequences. For a sequence to be retained, at least a six-nucleotide match to both a V gene segment and a J gene segment was required. A rearrangement was called productive if the CDR3 had no stop codons and remained in frame with V and J, and every other rearrangement was called non-productive. CDR3 was defined according to IMGT convention as the region running from the second conserved V-encoded cysteine to the conserved J-encoded phenylalanine. The earlier analysis of about 620 of the donors excluded sequences that lacked an unambiguous match to a single V gene segment. In an earlier analysis of around 600 of the donors, V segments were called functional above 56.7% productive rearrangements and were called segregating when the between-donor standard deviation exceeded 5%. To diagnose cytomegalovirus status from the catalog of TCR beta chain sequences, a statistical classification framework was built. In a later analysis, TCR nucleotide sequences were compared against IMGT/GENE-DB human TR gene sequences so that V and J genes could be assigned. A later analysis assigned CDR3 sequences and most-parsimonious VDJ recombination scenarios with the TCRdist pipeline. In a later analysis, every TCR beta chain was defined by the combination of its CDR3 amino acid sequence and its V-gene family, and reads without a unique V-gene family were dropped. A later analysis removed 550 to 700 highly shared, low-generation-probability nucleotide sequences to deal with suspected cross-contamination and a sequencing artifact. A later analysis calculated a clonal expansion index for each public chain from normalized within-repertoire ranks of inferred template counts. In a later analysis, generation probabilities were computed using a VDJ recombination model fitted to out-of-frame rearrangements, and the results were checked against IGoR. Hypergeometric tests were used in a later analysis to score TCR-TCR, TCR-HLA and TCR-CMV co-occurrence, with a repertoire-size bias correction applied to the TCR pairs. A later analysis estimated false discovery rates by permuting HLA or CMV assignments 20 times. In a later analysis, co-occurring TCRs were grouped using DBSCAN, and TCRdist sequence similarity was added for clustering within HLA-allele-positive subsets. Co-occurrence clustering excluded repertoires with fewer than 30,000 or more than 120,000 public chains, plus five with anomalous nucleotide sharing. TCRdb took over this immuneACCESS table, retaining in-frame rearrangements with V and J assigned. Such tables are incomplete; in checked studies, under half of the missing clones stem from an unresolved V gene, and the remainder is unexplained. The D gene and trimming were derived from the DNA, and the V and J assignments and clone size from that table. The sample profile shows approximately 180,000 clones; about 85% of them were found once. Jointly, the top ten make up 1.6% of the sample.

V and J are truncated by 3 bases and 3 bases respectively, leaving an intervening sequence of 5 bases. The CDR3 numbers 12 residues from cysteine through phenylalanine. Of all the DNA, just the CDR3 is kept, 36 bases in frame from base 1. CDR1 and CDR2, looked up from the germline V gene (reference sequence), are MNHNY and SVGAGI. The cohort comprised some 680 healthy bone marrow donors. Cohort members were all nominally healthy when sampled, although unrecorded immune exposures were likely present. The donor was CMV seronegative and was included in the group of approximately 350 seronegative cohort members. A peripheral blood sample was collected from each donor, and TCR beta sequencing was performed on peripheral blood mononuclear cells. Genomic DNA extraction from the blood cell samples was performed with the Qiagen DNeasy Blood Extraction Kit. With respect to this clone: Which antigen it targets is not known. Per-nucleotide qualities are absent, and no much larger clonotype sits a single base away.

Findings and caveats that apply to the study as a whole: Because some donors lacked HLA typing at each locus, the association tests relied only on the typed subset. According to a later genetic analysis, donors in an Asian-associated ancestry cluster had fewer N-insertions in productive TCRs than the roughly 670-donor mean. Some IMGT-functional V segments, including TRBV6-2 and TRBV6-3, could not be distinguished by the 87-base-pair reads and were therefore excluded. In a later analysis, HLA-associated TCR beta chains were found to be more clonally expanded and to have lower generation probabilities than equally common non-associated chains. An earlier analysis of 587 of the donors showed that most TCR beta V segments appeared in productive rearrangements either about 87% or about 30% of the time, which broadly matched IMGT annotations. A further reported finding was that TCR beta sequences accurately predicted the HLA-A and HLA-B alleles for most subjects in the first cohort. The earlier analysis of approximately 560 of the donors excluded roughly 17 rarely observed V segments, including chromosome 9 orphons, because counts were too low. For the cohort, immune exposure information was limited to CMV serostatus. The presence/absence analyses assumed that sequencing depth was roughly uniform across donors, and that assumption may not be true. In vitro tests confirmed that three of the cytomegalovirus-associated TCR beta chains recognize cytomegalovirus antigens. At a false discovery rate of 0.05, a later analysis linked about 17,000 TCR beta sequences to specific HLA alleles. According to a later analysis, TCR association rates differed among HLA loci, with DRB1 alleles showing the most associated TCRs and HLA-C alleles showing the fewest. This cohort had only TCR beta chains sequenced, and the lack of alpha or paired-chain data limited which features could be detected. A group of highly shared sequence variants was considered likely to be a technical artifact of the sequencing pipeline. A later analysis reported that several top co-occurrence clusters appeared linked to parvovirus B19, influenza, CMV and Epstein-Barr virus. While some public TCRs were present in many individuals, most TCR sequences turned up only very rarely across donors. Most CMV-associated TCR beta chains appeared to be HLA-restricted in a later analysis, and the HLA associations seemed to be driven largely by CMV exposure. In a later genetic analysis, a missense DCLRE1C variant was associated with V-gene and J-gene trimming of TCR beta chains, and the association was replicated in an independent cohort. The classifier was reported to diagnose cytomegalovirus status with high specificity and sensitivity in both the original and validation cohorts. Strong co-occurrence of HLA alleles, especially DR and DQ, made assigning TCR associations to individual alleles difficult. Linkage disequilibrium might explain the correlated functional status among segregating V segments, but an unknown experimental factor could not be excluded. It was suggested by the authors that the approach could potentially be generalized to other disease states and immunological phenotypes. The study listed approximately 150 TCR beta chains as associated with cytomegalovirus.

Sequencing input: PBMCs. The receptor was derived from a woman aged 50 to 60 in good health and CMV-seronegative. The rearranged chain carries TRBV6-6 and TRBJ1-1, with no confidently assigned D gene. This receptor carries the CDR3 CASSYADTEAFF. The DNA reads TGTGCCAGCAGTTATGCGGACACTGAAGCTTTCTTT.